This T cell receptor beta chain was sequenced in a study of blood T cell repertoires in COVID-19. This table comes from immunoSEQ multiplex PCR, and its TCRdb copy is limited to in-frame clones, with some not included. The table shows roughly 230,000 clones, with approximately 81% occurring only once. CDR3 length: 16 residues. After removal of 0 bases from V and 7 bases from J, the junction contained 5 bases not matched to a gene. The germline CDR1 and CDR2 sequences are SGHDT and YYEEEE. Sequences were obtained from PBMCs or T cells enriched from blood (not recorded which). This TCR derives from a woman in her forties or fifties who had been exposed to COVID-19. This chain uses TRBV5-6 with TRBJ1-4, with 11 bases fitting TRBD1. The CDR3 is CASSLGQGTGGEKLFF. The CDR3 DNA is TGTGCCAGCAGCTTGGGTCAAGGGACAGGGGGTGAAAAACTGTTTTTT.